The table lists the clone carrying this TCR beta chain with a count of one. These data originate in a study of blood T cell repertoires in COVID-19. Study-level background: Some COVID-19 samples were acute and others convalescent; all came from the United States, Italy and Spain. PBMCs, B-cell-depleted T cells, or T cells were the source of the cDNA or gDNA that made up the material.

Methods used by the authors: Cell counts per sample came from amplifying reference gene primers. Produced via immunoSEQ multiplex PCR; TCRdb's table is partial and in-frame only. V, J and clone size are those of that table, while D and trimming were read from the DNA. This table holds about 43,000 clones, 65% to 85% found once. Germline CDR1 and CDR2: SNHLY and FYNNEI. The CDR3 has 14 residues. V was shortened by 0 bases and J by 3 bases, with 7 bases between the two germline ends. The sequence was collected from a man aged 80 or over in a cohort sampled during active COVID-19. Material for sequencing was peripheral blood. The chain recombines TRBV2 with TRBJ2-3; D may be TRBD2 (6 bases). The CDR3: CASSEAAGTDTQYF. CDR3 DNA sequence: TGTGCCAGCAGTGAAGCGGCGGGAACAGATACGCAGTATTTT.